This paragraph reports one T cell receptor (beta chain). This clone occurred once. Its antigen target is currently unknown. Within one base of it there is no much larger clone, and no base qualities were kept. The library came from the immunoSEQ multiplex PCR assay. For most patients, genomic DNA was isolated with the Qiagen DNeasy Blood and Tissue Kit and sent frozen to Adaptive Biotechnologies for TCR sequencing. Adaptive Biotechnologies carried out high-throughput TCR-beta CDR3 sequencing of genomic DNA for most patients. In the authors' own workflow: TCR sequencing data were retrieved from Adaptive's ImmunoSEQ software for about 17 patients, whereas a few other patients were processed with MiXCR and VDJtools. CD4 versus CD8 sorting errors were corrected by removing sequences found in both subsets at a frequency ratio below 5:1. CDR3 nucleotide sequences shared between donor and recipient were removed because the origin of such sequences could not be assigned. To be classed as alloreactive, a clone needed at least 2-fold expansion over unstimulated cells and a minimum CFSE-low frequency of 0.002% (template counts) or 0.001% (read counts). Mappable clones were those detected in sequenced pre-transplant spleen, lymph node, or MLR CFSE-low populations of the donor or recipient. Cumulative frequency of alloreactive clones was calculated as a percentage of all sequences weighted by copy number. TCRdb provides this immuneACCESS table in a form limited to in-frame rearrangements. Some clones are lacking; in checked studies, under half of them reflect an unresolved V gene, and why the rest are absent is not known. The D gene and trimming were derived from the DNA, and the V and J assignments and clone size from that table. The sample contains more than 95,000 clones, about nine tenths of them found a single time. The top ten hold approximately 0.18% of the sample.

The sample belongs to a study of graft-versus-host responses after intestinal transplantation (dated by TCRdb to 2020 to 2023). General notes on the study: Multivisceral, liver-intestinal, or isolated intestinal transplants were received by the recipients. A peak of at least 4% donor T cells among recipient peripheral blood mononuclear cells was the definition used for donor T cell macrochimerism. The cohort enrolled about 23 intestinal transplant recipients, one of whom was a retransplant, and 3 patients without pretransplant specimens were excluded. To identify alloreactive clones, pre-transplant mixed lymphocyte reaction products were sequenced and then compared with unstimulated pre-transplant donor and recipient T cells. Samples from three later patients were sequenced in-house on an Illumina MiSeq with MiXCR processing rather than by the commercial service. All recipients received anti-thymocyte globulin induction followed by maintenance tacrolimus and steroids for about three years. Bulk TCR-beta CDR3 sequencing was used to track graft-versus-host and host-versus-graft alloreactive T cell clones in the graft, circulation and bone marrow after intestinal transplantation. Study-wide conclusions, independent of this receptor: GvH clones were detected in recipient bone marrow, and some appeared earlier in ileal mucosa or blood, consistent with an intestinal mucosal origin. The conclusions were limited by the relatively low number and heterogeneity of the intestinal transplant patients. Early after transplant, peak levels of circulating GvH clones were found to be associated with declines in HvG clones. High GvH to HvG T cell clonal ratios were observed in the allografts of patients with donor T cell macrochimerism.

The time point label corresponds to: cells obtained before transplantation from donor or recipient. CD3+CD4+ and CD3+CD8+ populations were FACS-sorted from unstimulated pre-transplant donor and recipient cells taken from spleen or lymph nodes. Its CDR3 holds 14 amino acids, cysteine through phenylalanine. Only the CDR3 portion is preserved as DNA: 42 bases, with reading frame beginning at the first base. The germline V gene gives CDR1 as SGHRS and CDR2 as YFSETQ. Unmatched junction bases come to 2, with V trimmed by 6 bases and J by 0 bases. This sample comprised unstimulated CD4+ T cells sorted from spleen or lymph node cells, obtained before intestinal transplant. This TCR derives from a human donor who received an intestinal transplant. Here the chain combines TRBV5-1 and TRBJ2-1; a stretch of 8 junction bases matches TRBD1. The CDR3 in this case is CASKQGGSYNEQFF. The nucleotide sequence reads as follows: TGCGCCAGCAAACAGGGGGGCTCCTACAATGAGCAGTTCTTC.